These T cell receptor beta chains were read from a single sample in a study of shared clonotypes between healthy human individuals. This table comes from immunoSEQ multiplex PCR, and its TCRdb copy is limited to in-frame clones, with some not included. The repertoire includes approximately 2.1 million clones, approximately 93% of them detected once, and approximately 0.4% sits in the top ten. The sequenced sample was naive CD4+ T cells from PBMCs. The receptors originated from a man aged 18-30 years in good health. Some clones in this sample may be carry-over from other donors' samples. The CDR3 runs from the conserved cysteine through the conserved F or W. The D gene is left open where the match is weak. Clone sizes are given selectively: once, few, many, or a class where the clone is expanded.

- | TRBJ2-1 | TRBV29-1 | - | CSVSTGQGYNEQFF | TGCAGCGTGTCCACGGGACAAGGGTACAATGAGCAGTTCTTC
- | TRBJ1-3 | TRBV27 | - | CASRGRRGNTIYF | TGTGCCAGCAGAGGCCGTAGAGGGAACACCATATATTTT
- | TRBJ2-5 | TRBV5-6 | - | CASSLRAGKETQYF | TGTGCCAGCAGCTTGCGGGCTGGGAAAGAGACCCAGTACTTC
- | TRBJ2-7 | TRBV7-9 | TRBD2 | CASSSISAGGPYEQYF | TGTGCCAGCAGCTCTATCTCGGCGGGAGGGCCCTACGAGCAGTACTTC
- | TRBJ2-1 | TRBV7-3 | - | CASSLGEGVDEQFF | TGTGCCAGCAGCTTGGGTGAAGGGGTCGATGAGCAGTTCTTC
- | TRBJ1-5 | TRBV6-1 | - | CASSEAGGVQPQHF | TGTGCCAGCAGTGAAGCCGGGGGCGTTCAGCCCCAGCATTTT
- | TRBJ2-2 | TRBV19 | - | CASSNRGSLYGELFF | TGTGCCAGTAGTAACCGGGGCAGTCTTTACGGGGAGCTGTTTTTT
- | TRBJ1-6 | TRBV4-3 | - | CASSQDDRASNSPLHF | TGCGCCAGCAGCCAAGATGATCGGGCCTCCAATTCACCCCTCCACTTT
- | TRBJ1-2 | TRBV28 | TRBD1 | CASSLLIGAQGAGYTF | TGTGCCAGCAGTTTATTAATAGGGGCGCAGGGGGCTGGCTACACCTTC
once | TRBJ1-5 | TRBV28 | - | CASSLSPEQVQHF | TGTGCCAGCAGTTTATCCCCCGAACAAGTTCAGCATTTT
- | TRBJ1-1 | TRBV29-1 | TRBD1 | CSVGQGANTEAFF | TGCAGCGTGGGACAGGGGGCAAACACTGAAGCTTTCTTT
- | TRBJ2-6 | TRBV7-9 | TRBD2 | CASSPLYGRSSGANVLTF | TGTGCCAGCAGCCCCCTATACGGGAGGAGCTCTGGGGCCAACGTCCTGACTTTC
once | TRBJ2-7 | TRBV27 | - | CASSFDSSYEQYF | TGTGCCAGCAGTTTTGACAGCTCCTACGAGCAGTACTTC
once | TRBJ2-7 | TRBV6-5 | - | CASRGHGISSYEQYF | TGTGCCAGCAGGGGACACGGGATTTCTTCCTACGAGCAGTACTTC
- | TRBJ2-7 | TRBV9 | TRBD2 | CASSLLSGSLEQYF | TGTGCCAGCAGCCTATTAAGCGGGAGTCTCGAGCAGTACTTC
- | TRBJ2-2 | TRBV9 | - | CASSVVVGANTGELFF | TGTGCCAGCAGCGTAGTTGTTGGGGCGAACACCGGGGAGCTGTTTTTT
- | TRBJ2-7 | TRBV7-9 | - | CASSFSSGVEQYF | TGTGCCAGCAGCTTTTCTTCGGGGGTCGAGCAGTACTTC
- | TRBJ2-1 | TRBV19 | TRBD2 | CASSFTSGSREQFF | TGTGCCAGTAGTTTCACTAGCGGGAGCCGTGAGCAGTTCTTC
- | TRBJ2-5 | TRBV4-1 | TRBD2 | CASSLFMTSGVQETQYF | TGCGCCAGCAGCCTCTTCATGACTAGCGGGGTCCAAGAGACCCAGTACTTC
- | TRBJ2-3 | TRBV5-6 | - | CASSLGVAQYF | TGTGCCAGCAGCTTGGGAGTGGCGCAGTATTTT
- | TRBJ2-5 | TRBV9 | - | CASSPQVDRTQYF | TGTGCCAGCAGCCCTCAGGTGGATAGGACCCAGTACTTC
- | TRBJ1-3 | TRBV7-2 | TRBD1 | CASSPRQGVDSGNTIYF | TGTGCCAGCAGCCCCCGACAGGGGGTCGACTCTGGAAACACCATATATTTT
- | TRBJ2-7 | TRBV11-3 | - | CASSKGSGGIPNEQYF | TGTGCCAGCAGCAAGGGAAGTGGCGGGATACCCAACGAGCAGTACTTC
- | TRBJ2-6 | TRBV7-9 | - | CASSFVQGLGANVLTF | TGTGCCAGCAGCTTCGTCCAGGGGCTCGGGGCCAACGTCCTGACTTTC
few | TRBJ1-5 | TRBV19 | - | CASSLRPGDSNQPQHF | TGTGCCAGTAGTTTACGGCCGGGAGATAGCAATCAGCCCCAGCATTTT
- | TRBJ2-7 | TRBV2 | TRBD2 | CASSPRLAGTYEQYF | TGTGCCAGCAGTCCTCGTTTAGCGGGGACCTACGAGCAGTACTTC
- | TRBJ2-5 | TRBV4-1 | TRBD2 | CASSTEGLAARETQYF | TGCGCCAGCAGCACCGAGGGACTAGCGGCCCGCGAGACCCAGTACTTC
- | TRBJ2-1 | TRBV29-1 | TRBD1 | CSVVVDRGSDEQFF | TGCAGCGTTGTGGTGGACAGGGGGAGCGATGAGCAGTTCTTC
- | TRBJ2-5 | TRBV7-2 | - | CASSLIRGYQETQYF | TGTGCCAGCAGCTTAATCCGGGGGTACCAAGAGACCCAGTACTTC
once | TRBJ1-2 | TRBV5-6 | - | CASSLGGQNYGYTF | TGTGCCAGCAGCTTGGGTGGCCAAAACTATGGCTACACCTTC
once | TRBJ2-7 | TRBV11-2 | - | CASSSFRTLGYEQYF | TGTGCCAGCAGCTCTTTTAGGACTCTAGGCTACGAGCAGTACTTC
few | TRBJ1-3 | TRBV30 | - | CAWSLGSGNTIYF | TGTGCCTGGTCACTAGGCTCTGGAAACACCATATATTTT
- | TRBJ2-1 | TRBV5-1 | - | CASTQEGVTYNEQFF | TGCGCCAGCACCCAAGAGGGTGTCACTTACAATGAGCAGTTCTTC
- | TRBJ1-2 | TRBV28 | - | CASTEREGRSYGYTF | TGTGCCAGCACCGAAAGGGAGGGAAGAAGCTATGGCTACACCTTC
- | TRBJ1-3 | TRBV7-4 | - | CASSLAGGRMSSGNTIYF | TGTGCCAGCAGCTTAGCTGGAGGACGGATGAGCTCTGGAAACACCATATATTTT
once | TRBJ2-7 | TRBV6-4 | TRBD1 | CASSDPGQGYEQYF | TGTGCCAGCAGTGACCCGGGACAGGGTTACGAGCAGTACTTC
- | TRBJ1-2 | TRBV29-1 | TRBD1 | CSGADRGDYGYTF | TGCAGCGGCGCGGACAGGGGCGACTATGGCTACACCTTC
- | TRBJ2-2 | TRBV18 | - | CASSPLAGTNTGELFF | TGTGCCAGCTCACCCTTGGCCGGGACGAACACCGGGGAGCTGTTTTTT
- | TRBJ2-3 | TRBV7-3 | TRBD2 | CASSSRGLAGGYDTQYF | TGTGCCAGCAGCTCAAGGGGACTAGCGGGAGGGTACGATACGCAGTATTTT
- | TRBJ2-1 | TRBV28 | - | CASRADSSYNEQFF | TGTGCCAGCAGAGCGGATAGCTCCTACAATGAGCAGTTCTTC
- | TRBJ2-3 | TRBV29-1 | TRBD2 | CSAASGSLADTQYF | TGCAGCGCGGCTAGCGGGAGTTTGGCAGATACGCAGTATTTT
- | TRBJ2-5 | TRBV7-2 | - | CASSLGLGLAQETQYF | TGTGCCAGCAGCTTAGGTTTAGGGCTAGCACAGGAGACCCAGTACTTC
- | TRBJ1-1 | TRBV7-3 | - | CASSSGGPNTEAFF | TGTGCCAGCAGCTCGGGGGGTCCCAACACTGAAGCTTTCTTT
- | TRBJ2-5 | TRBV11-3 | - | CASSFTGSGETQYF | TGTGCCAGCAGCTTTACAGGATCGGGTGAGACCCAGTACTTC
few | TRBJ1-5 | TRBV30 | - | CAWSGSSNQPQHF | TGTGCCTGGAGTGGCTCCAGCAATCAGCCCCAGCATTTT
- | TRBJ2-2 | TRBV7-9 | TRBD1 | CASSSGQGTTGELFF | TGTGCCAGCAGTTCAGGACAGGGGACGACCGGGGAGCTGTTTTTT
- | TRBJ1-6 | TRBV6-5 | TRBD1 | CASSPRTGADSPLHF | TGTGCCAGCAGTCCCCGGACAGGGGCAGATTCACCCCTCCACTTT